This T cell receptor beta chain was sequenced for a study of T cell repertoires in cytomegalovirus infection. Study context: Recently identified HLA-C-restricted and well-studied HLA-B-restricted CMV epitopes were used. CMV infection and matching HLA type were both indicated by public TCR beta signatures.

Findings and limits, study-wide: People with CMV and the relevant HLA were identified by cumulative public TCR beta family frequency. In two of eight donors, the top clonotype was HLA-C-restricted CMV-specific.

Of note for this clonotype: Its target is not known.

From the reads, TCRdb called clonotypes with MiXCR, one entry per CDR3 protein. The table includes approximately 470,000 distinct CDR3 sequences, 40% to 50% detected once. V was pared by 0 bases and J by 0 bases, with 10 bases of the junction left unmatched. The germline V gene has CDR1 MGHRA and CDR2 YSYEKL. The CDR3 is made up of 18 amino acids. The sequence came from a human donor in good health (CMV status not recorded). Some clones in this sample may be carry-over from other donors' samples. This sequence joins TRBV4-1 and TRBJ2-5; 7 positions agree with TRBD2. Sequenced here: cultured PBMCs, sampled from culture after CMV antigen stimulation. The CDR3 nucleotides are TGCGCCAGCAGCCAAGATAGATCCCGGGGGGATCACCAAGAGACCCAGTACTTC. This encodes CASSQDRSRGDHQETQYF.